The rows below give T cell receptor beta chains drawn from one sample of a study of T cell changes during pregnancy in multiple sclerosis. Only in-frame clones appear in the TCRdb table, and some are missing; sequencing was by immunoSEQ multiplex PCR. Among about 49,000 clones listed, roughly nine tenths were seen once. The sequences come from CD4+ T cells from peripheral blood mononuclear cells, collected in the second trimester of pregnancy. The receptors stem from a female donor in good health, enrolled as a control in a pregnancy study. Both conserved end residues are part of each CDR3. The D gene is left open where the match is weak. Part of the rows lack a size; the others show once, few, many or a class for expanded clones.

clone size	CDR3 length	V gene	D gene	J gene	CDR3 protein	CDR3 DNA
-	12	TRBV30	-	TRBJ1-2	CAWSTGGLGYTF	TGTGCCTGGAGTACCGGGGGTCTCGGCTACACCTTC
-	14	TRBV18	TRBD1	TRBJ1-5	CASSPSGGFQPQHF	TGTGCCAGCTCACCGTCAGGGGGCTTTCAGCCCCAGCATTTT
-	15	TRBV5-4	-	TRBJ1-1	CASSSTITGNTEAFF	TGTGCCAGCAGCTCAACTATTACAGGGAACACTGAAGCTTTCTTT
-	13	TRBV29-1	TRBD1	TRBJ2-7	CSGRDRFSYEQYF	TGCAGCGGACGGGACAGATTCTCCTACGAGCAGTACTTC
-	13	TRBV19	-	TRBJ1-1	CASSTTVNTEAFF	TGTGCCAGTAGTACTACAGTGAACACTGAAGCTTTCTTT
-	13	TRBV6-5	-	TRBJ1-1	CASSRNMNTEAFF	TGTGCCAGCAGCCGCAACATGAACACTGAAGCTTTCTTT
-	15	TRBV5-1	TRBD1	TRBJ2-5	CASSLSGTGVETQYF	TGCGCCAGCAGCCTGTCCGGGACAGGGGTTGAGACCCAGTACTTC
-	14	TRBV18	-	TRBJ1-2	CASSPLQGDYGYTF	TGTGCCAGCTCACCACTACAGGGAGACTATGGCTACACCTTC
-	19	TRBV19	TRBD2	TRBJ2-2	CASSIRRGTSGPGTGELFF	TGTGCCAGTAGTATTCGACGCGGGACTAGCGGGCCTGGGACCGGGGAGCTGTTTTTT
-	16	TRBV5-1	TRBD2	TRBJ2-5	CASSLSSGGGQETQYF	TGCGCCAGCAGCTTGTCTAGCGGGGGGGGACAAGAGACCCAGTACTTC
-	15	TRBV30	TRBD1	TRBJ1-2	CAWSLLGQGGYGYTF	TGTGCCTGGAGTCTCTTGGGACAGGGGGGTTATGGCTACACCTTC
-	15	TRBV5-5	TRBD2	TRBJ2-1	CAWTSGGGTYNEQFF	TGTGCTTGGACTAGCGGGGGGGGCACCTACAATGAGCAGTTCTTC
-	16	TRBV4-3	-	TRBJ2-3	CASSQGPSGPGGTQYF	TGCGCCAGCAGCCAAGGGCCATCTGGGCCCGGAGGGACGCAGTATTTT
-	14	TRBV5-1	-	TRBJ1-2	CASRLRDSDYGYTF	TGCGCCAGCCGACTTCGGGACTCTGACTACGGCTACACCTTC
once	15	TRBV4-1	-	TRBJ2-7	CASSQFLTRSYEQYF	TGCGCCAGCAGCCAATTCTTAACCCGATCCTACGAGCAGTACTTC
-	15	TRBV5-8	TRBD1	TRBJ1-4	CASSIRGQGNEKLFF	TGTGCCAGCAGTATTCGGGGACAGGGGAATGAAAAACTGTTTTTT
-	16	TRBV4-2	-	TRBJ2-5	CASSQDRWGGEETQYF	TGTGCCAGCAGCCAAGATCGGTGGGGGGGCGAGGAGACCCAGTACTTC
-	15	TRBV6-5	TRBD1	TRBJ1-5	CASRRQGRRGQPQHF	TGTGCCAGCAGACGACAGGGTCGACGGGGTCAGCCCCAGCATTTT
-	14	TRBV15	-	TRBJ1-2	CATSRDEQFYGYTF	TGTGCCACCAGCAGAGATGAACAGTTCTATGGCTACACCTTC
-	14	TRBV11-3	TRBD1	TRBJ1-1	CASSSGQGNTEAFF	TGTGCCAGCAGCAGTGGACAGGGAAACACTGAAGCTTTCTTT
few	15	TRBV5-4	-	TRBJ2-7	CASSLDAGPYYEQYF	TGTGCCAGCAGCTTGGATGCAGGGCCATACTACGAGCAGTACTTC
-	15	TRBV9	TRBD1	TRBJ1-4	CASSTGTGLYEKLFF	TGTGCCAGCAGCACCGGGACAGGGTTGTATGAAAAACTGTTTTTT
-	17	TRBV19	TRBD2	TRBJ2-1	CASSSRSVAGAKNEQFF	TGTGCCAGTAGTTCCCGTTCGGTAGCGGGGGCTAAGAATGAGCAGTTCTTC
many	14	TRBV14	-	TRBJ1-6	CASSQGRENSPLHF	TGTGCCAGCAGCCAAGGCCGGGAGAATTCACCCCTCCACTTT
-	17	TRBV5-4	TRBD2	TRBJ2-1	CASSLGYGTSEYNEQFF	TGTGCCAGCAGCTTGGGGTATGGGACTAGCGAGTACAATGAGCAGTTCTTC
-	16	TRBV19	TRBD1	TRBJ1-5	CASSITGTGQDQPQHF	TGTGCCAGTAGTATTACCGGGACAGGGCAGGATCAGCCCCAGCATTTT
-	15	TRBV29-1	TRBD2	TRBJ2-3	CSVEDWRGGTDTQYF	TGCAGCGTTGAAGATTGGCGGGGGGGCACAGATACGCAGTATTTT
-	12	TRBV10-3	-	TRBJ1-1	CAIQGRDTEAFF	TGTGCCATCCAGGGCAGGGACACTGAAGCTTTCTTT
-	16	TRBV10-3	TRBD2	TRBJ2-5	CAISDGRGVMQETQYF	TGTGCCATCAGTGACGGGCGGGGGGTAATGCAAGAGACCCAGTACTTC
medium-sized	14	TRBV30	TRBD1	TRBJ1-2	CAWTGTGANYGYTF	TGTGCCTGGACCGGAACAGGGGCCAACTATGGCTACACCTTC
-	16	TRBV6-5	TRBD2	TRBJ2-7	CASSYSASGGAYEQYF	TGTGCCAGCAGTTACTCGGCTAGCGGGGGGGCCTACGAGCAGTACTTC
-	12	TRBV6-1	-	TRBJ2-7	CASVEGGYEQYF	TGTGCCAGTGTTGAAGGGGGTTACGAGCAGTACTTC
-	13	TRBV2	-	TRBJ1-2	CASSADSYYGYTF	TGTGCCAGCAGTGCGGACAGCTACTATGGCTACACCTTC
-	15	TRBV7-2	-	TRBJ1-1	CASSLEGGENTEAFF	TGTGCCAGCAGCCTAGAGGGGGGGGAGAACACTGAAGCTTTCTTT
-	14	TRBV2	-	TRBJ1-1	CASISQGISSEAFF	TGTGCCAGCATCAGTCAGGGGATCAGTTCTGAAGCTTTCTTT
-	14	TRBV6-1	-	TRBJ1-1	CASVLGAENTEAFF	TGTGCCTCCGTATTGGGGGCAGAGAACACTGAAGCTTTCTTT
-	14	TRBV7-3	-	TRBJ2-1	CASSLAGTYNEQFF	TGTGCCAGCAGCTTAGCGGGGACTTACAATGAGCAGTTCTTC
-	14	TRBV5-6	-	TRBJ2-5	CASSSPPGLETQYF	TGTGCCAGCAGTTCCCCCCCGGGTCTTGAGACCCAGTACTTC
-	15	TRBV19	-	TRBJ2-2	CASSNTGGGTGELFF	TGTGCCAGTAGTAATACAGGGGGGGGGACCGGGGAGCTGTTTTTT
-	12	TRBV7-9	-	TRBJ2-7	CASSSTGQEQYF	TGTGCCAGCAGCTCGACAGGTCAGGAGCAGTACTTC
-	13	TRBV29-1	TRBD1	TRBJ2-5	CSVDRTGQETQYF	TGCAGCGTGGATAGGACAGGACAAGAGACCCAGTACTTC
-	15	TRBV7-3	TRBD2	TRBJ2-5	CASSLTSGGAETQYF	TGTGCCAGCAGCTTAACTAGCGGGGGGGCGGAGACCCAGTACTTC
-	14	TRBV7-2	-	TRBJ2-7	CASSLEGRHYEQYF	TGTGCCAGCAGCTTAGAAGGCAGACACTACGAGCAGTACTTC
-	13	TRBV19	-	TRBJ1-1	CASRPGPYTEAFF	TGTGCCAGTAGGCCAGGGCCTTACACTGAAGCTTTCTTT
once	17	TRBV4-1	TRBD2	TRBJ2-7	CASSLGSGGAVSYEQYF	TGCGCCAGCAGCCTTGGCAGCGGGGGAGCCGTCTCCTACGAGCAGTACTTC
-	12	TRBV18	-	TRBJ2-3	CASSRAGDTQYF	TGTGCCAGCTCCCGCGCCGGAGATACGCAGTATTTT
-	16	TRBV9	TRBD1	TRBJ1-1	CASSVRDRGLRTEAFF	TGTGCCAGCAGCGTGCGGGACAGGGGTCTGAGGACTGAAGCTTTCTTT
-	17	TRBV10-3	-	TRBJ1-5	CAISEGGGSLSGQPQHF	TGTGCCATCAGTGAGGGGGGGGGAAGCCTCTCGGGTCAGCCCCAGCATTTT
-	13	TRBV27	TRBD1	TRBJ2-7	CASSSGQGYEQYF	TGTGCCAGCAGTTCAGGACAGGGTTACGAGCAGTACTTC
-	18	TRBV9	TRBD2	TRBJ2-2	CASSFLAGGTASSGELFF	TGTGCCAGCAGCTTCCTAGCGGGGGGGACCGCTTCGTCCGGGGAGCTGTTTTTT
-	17	TRBV27	TRBD2	TRBJ2-1	CASSLFLGTSGGDEQFF	TGTGCCAGCAGTTTATTCTTAGGGACTAGCGGGGGGGATGAGCAGTTCTTC